This TCR beta chain was profiled in a study of T cell responses to AZD1222 COVID-19 vaccine. Assay: immunoSEQ multiplex PCR; the TCRdb copy retains only in-frame clones and omits some. This table holds 100,000 to 150,000 clones, 70% to 85% found once. CDR3 length: 13 amino acids. Germline CDR1 reads LGHDT; CDR2 reads YNNKEL (reference sequence). Trimming pared 2 bases from V and 5 bases from J, leaving 9 bases between. Whether given at about 4 or about 12 weeks, second doses were pooled. Sequences were derived from peripheral blood, sampled 28 days after the second AZD1222 dose. The V call is TRBV3-1 (or the pseudogene TRBV3-2), the J call TRBJ2-5; D call uncertain. The sequence was obtained from an adult who received the AZD1222 COVID-19 vaccine. Here the CDR3 reads CASSQFLSETQYF. The CDR3 DNA sequence: TGTGCCAGCAGCCAATTCTTATCGGAGACCCAGTACTTC.